Listed below are T cell receptor beta chains from one sample, sequenced in a study of a mutant IDH1 vaccine in newly diagnosed glioma. Generated by immunoSEQ multiplex PCR, the TCRdb table keeps only in-frame clones and is missing some. The sample has around 40,000 clones, more than 80% seen once. Their cognate antigens are unknown. Here the sequenced sample was PBMCs, taken from a glioma patient whose treatment included an IDH1 peptide vaccine. These TCRs come from a man aged 50 to 60 with glioma. CDR3s leave out the opening cysteine and the closing phenylalanine or tryptophan. D genes are given only for firm matches.

v_call: TRBV6-6; j_call: TRBJ1-1; d_call: .; cdr3_aa: ASSHRDPNTEAF
v_call: TRBV15; j_call: TRBJ2-5; d_call: TRBD1; cdr3_aa: ATSQGTEKQY
v_call: TRBV19; j_call: TRBJ1-1; d_call: .; cdr3_aa: ASIGRETTEAF
v_call: TRBV28; j_call: TRBJ1-3; d_call: .; cdr3_aa: ASSLAGRSGNTIY
v_call: TRBV4-3; j_call: TRBJ2-3; d_call: .; cdr3_aa: ASSRGGAPTDTQY
v_call: TRBV19; j_call: TRBJ1-5; d_call: .; cdr3_aa: ASSIRKGAGQPQH
v_call: TRBV19; j_call: TRBJ2-5; d_call: .; cdr3_aa: ASSIDHGQQETQY
v_call: TRBV28; j_call: TRBJ2-7; d_call: .; cdr3_aa: ASRSFRDEQY
v_call: TRBV7-2; j_call: TRBJ2-7; d_call: TRBD2; cdr3_aa: ASSLRLAGAEEQY
v_call: TRBV5-6; j_call: TRBJ2-1; d_call: .; cdr3_aa: ASSLGFNNEQF
v_call: TRBV9; j_call: TRBJ2-5; d_call: .; cdr3_aa: ASSVGTDGMETQY
v_call: TRBV7-6; j_call: TRBJ2-7; d_call: .; cdr3_aa: ASSPFLGAGYEQY
v_call: TRBV5-5; j_call: TRBJ2-3; d_call: .; cdr3_aa: ASSLVFRTSTDTQY
v_call: TRBV2; j_call: TRBJ2-5; d_call: .; cdr3_aa: ASSPLWGAQETQY
v_call: TRBV19; j_call: TRBJ1-2; d_call: TRBD1; cdr3_aa: ASSHGQEET
v_call: TRBV2; j_call: TRBJ1-1; d_call: .; cdr3_aa: ASSERRGWTEAF
v_call: TRBV7-9; j_call: TRBJ2-1; d_call: TRBD1; cdr3_aa: ASSSGTGNDNEQF
v_call: TRBV15; j_call: TRBJ2-7; d_call: .; cdr3_aa: ATSRDRGRSYEQY
v_call: TRBV9; j_call: TRBJ2-3; d_call: .; cdr3_aa: ASSVTRSSTDTQY
v_call: TRBV29-1; j_call: TRBJ2-7; d_call: .; cdr3_aa: SVSNREQY
v_call: TRBV5-6; j_call: TRBJ2-3; d_call: .; cdr3_aa: ASSLGELDTQY
v_call: TRBV15; j_call: TRBJ1-1; d_call: .; cdr3_aa: ATSRDPRGDTEAF
v_call: TRBV6-5; j_call: TRBJ1-4; d_call: .; cdr3_aa: ASSYSQWATNEKLF
v_call: TRBV27; j_call: TRBJ2-7; d_call: TRBD2; cdr3_aa: ASSPLSSGRAVEQY
v_call: TRBV19; j_call: TRBJ1-5; d_call: TRBD1; cdr3_aa: ASSIEGQNSNQPQH
v_call: TRBV5-4; j_call: TRBJ2-3; d_call: .; cdr3_aa: ASSLWNTDTQY
v_call: TRBV5-4; j_call: TRBJ2-7; d_call: TRBD2; cdr3_aa: ASSSFLAGGSYEQY
v_call: TRBV7-8; j_call: TRBJ2-1; d_call: .; cdr3_aa: ASSLGSERGQF
v_call: TRBV6-1; j_call: TRBJ2-1; d_call: .; cdr3_aa: ASSDPGSYNEQF